This TCR beta chain was identified during a study of circulating CD8 cells and anti-PD-1 response in melanoma (dated by TCRdb to about 2020). Broadly, across the study: Nivolumab was administered to patients intravenously at 3 mg/kg every 2 weeks. Of the approximately 13 patients in the melanoma cohort, anti-PD-1 was received as first-line therapy by seven patients, and prior targeted therapy or immunotherapy had been received by six patients. Responders were defined as patients showing complete or partial responses, and non-responders as patients showing stable or progressive disease (RECIST v1.1). The TCR repertoire analysis covered approximately eleven melanoma patients: 7 non-responders and 4 responders. On on-treatment samples, PD-1 was detected using a biotinylated anti-human IgG4 antibody. The study at large found these results: Only baseline and M1 samples from a small cohort with few responders were used in the published TCR repertoire comparisons. The highest diversity was observed in the DNEG repertoire, similar and higher clonality was shown by the PD-1 and DPOS repertoires, and the lowest diversity was found in the TIGIT repertoires. Because of limited material, replicates were generally not included when the experiments were performed. Because tumor material was not accessible, tumor reactivity was instead assessed by peptide assays on expanded sorted subsets. Repertoires were found to be largely private between subsets, with under 7% of TRB clonotypes shared at M1, and the highest sharing was observed between DPOS and TIGIT. The authors pointed out that the cohort included both treatment-naive and previously treated patients, and that this mix could influence the results.

Four subsets defined by PD-1 and/or TIGIT were sorted from live CD3+CD8+TCRalphabeta+ cells on a BD FACSAria II cell sorter. Circulating CD8 T cells were sorted into four subsets by PD-1 and TIGIT expression to characterize their relevance to anti-PD-1 therapy response. From each sorted CD8 T-cell subset, both TCR alpha and TCR beta chains were sequenced. Peripheral blood was drawn before the first anti-PD-1 injection and after two and four injections. Ficoll gradient centrifugation was used to isolate PBMCs immediately. Until use, PBMCs were stored frozen in liquid nitrogen in RPMI containing 20% FCS and about 10% DMSO. Thawed PBMCs were stained with a viability dye and antibodies against CD3, CD8alpha, TCRalphabeta, PD-1 and TIGIT. The RNeasy Kit was used to extract total RNA, and all samples had a RIN greater than 7. From its cysteine to its phenylalanine, the CDR3 spans 14 amino acids. The sequence is cut down to CDR3 DNA, 42 bases in frame from base 1. V and J lose 9 bases and 1 base, and a span of 16 bases separates them. Looking up the germline V gene (reference sequence) yields CDR1 SGHNT and CDR2 YYREEE.

Taking its sample share into account, this clonotype is large (0.1 to 1%). Its antigen remains unidentified. Qualities for individual bases were not recorded, and no much larger clone is one base off. Sequencing was performed on a NextSeq 500. Starting from roughly 15 ng of total RNA, TCR libraries were made with the QIAseq Immune Repertoire RNA Library Kit, Human TCR Panel. The TCR libraries were sequenced on an Illumina NextSeq using a Mid Output V2 kit and asymmetric 261x41 paired-end reads. Every TCR library was diluted to 3 to 5 nM, then pooled, denatured and loaded at about 1 pM. From the authors' description of their analysis: TCR FASTQ files were processed in the QIAGEN GeneGlobe Data Analysis Center, and downstream analysis was performed in R 3.5.2. Clonality was calculated as one minus the Shannon entropy normalized by the log of the number of unique productive sequences. For each subset, Fisher exact tests at 5% FDR were used to find TRA or TRB clonotypes whose abundance differed between baseline and M1. Differentially abundant clonotypes were grouped as emerging, expanding, contracting or non-expanding/contracting. Morisita's overlap index was used to measure how much repertoires overlapped between patients. The public reads were run again by TCRdb, first through fastp at Q25 and then through MiXCR, and only productive beta chains were kept. Rows with a matching CDR3 protein are joined into one entry that keeps the most common DNA and genes. The V and J calls reflect TCRdb's pipeline rather than the authors' work. This sample comprises 250 to 350 distinct CDR3 sequences, about a tenth of them detected only once. About 50% of the sample rests with the top ten.

Rearrangement joined TRBV5-4 to TRBJ1-1; no D gene is confidently identified. The specimen comprised CD8+ T cells from PBMCs, sampled at baseline or after one month of anti-PD-1 therapy (not recorded which). The TCR was taken from a human donor with melanoma. The DNA sequence reads TGTGCCATCTTGAACGAGGATACGAACACTGAAGCTTTCTTT. Translated, it gives CAILNEDTNTEAFF.